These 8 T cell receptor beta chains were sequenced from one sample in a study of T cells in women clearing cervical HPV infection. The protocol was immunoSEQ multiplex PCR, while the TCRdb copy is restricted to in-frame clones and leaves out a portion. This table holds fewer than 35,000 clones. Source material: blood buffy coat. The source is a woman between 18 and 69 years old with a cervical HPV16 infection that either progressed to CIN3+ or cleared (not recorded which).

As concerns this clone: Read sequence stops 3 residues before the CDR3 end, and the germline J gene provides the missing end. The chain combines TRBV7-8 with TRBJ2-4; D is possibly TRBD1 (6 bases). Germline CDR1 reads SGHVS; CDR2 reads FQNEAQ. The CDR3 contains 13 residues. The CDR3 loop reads CASSLQGDYGQYF. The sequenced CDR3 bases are TGTGCCAGCAGTCTACAGGGAGACTATGGT.

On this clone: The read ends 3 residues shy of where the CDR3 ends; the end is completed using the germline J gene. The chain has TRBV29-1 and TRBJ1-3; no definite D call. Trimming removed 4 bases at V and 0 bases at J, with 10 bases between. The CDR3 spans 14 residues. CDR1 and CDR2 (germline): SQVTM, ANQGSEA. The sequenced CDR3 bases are TGCAGCGTTGTGAGCCCGAGCTCTGGAAACACC. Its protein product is CSVVSPSSGNT. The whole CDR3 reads CSVVSPSSGNTIYF.

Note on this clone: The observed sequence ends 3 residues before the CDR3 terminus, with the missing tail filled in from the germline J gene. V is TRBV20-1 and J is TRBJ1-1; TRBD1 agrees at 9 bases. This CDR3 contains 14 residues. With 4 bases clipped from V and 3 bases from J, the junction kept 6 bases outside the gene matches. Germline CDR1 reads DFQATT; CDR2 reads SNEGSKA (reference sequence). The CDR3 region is CSAIDRGADTEAFF. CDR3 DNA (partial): TGCAGTGCTATCGACAGGGGGGCAGACACTGAA.

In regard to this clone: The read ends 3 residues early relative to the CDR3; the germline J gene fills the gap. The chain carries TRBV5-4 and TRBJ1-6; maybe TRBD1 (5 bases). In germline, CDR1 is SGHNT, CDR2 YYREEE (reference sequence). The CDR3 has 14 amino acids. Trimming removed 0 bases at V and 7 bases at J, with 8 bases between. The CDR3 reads CASSLAGNNSPLHF. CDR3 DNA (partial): TGTGCCAGCAGCTTGGCAGGGAACAATTCACCC.

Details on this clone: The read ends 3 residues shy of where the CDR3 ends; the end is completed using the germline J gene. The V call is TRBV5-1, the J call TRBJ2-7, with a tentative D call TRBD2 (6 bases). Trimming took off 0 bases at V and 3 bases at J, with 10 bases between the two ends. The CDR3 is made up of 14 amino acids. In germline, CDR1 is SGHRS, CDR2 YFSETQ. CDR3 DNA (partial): TGCGCCAGCAGCTTGGGTGGAGGGTTCTACGAG. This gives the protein CASSLGGGFYE. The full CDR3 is CASSLGGGFYEQYF.

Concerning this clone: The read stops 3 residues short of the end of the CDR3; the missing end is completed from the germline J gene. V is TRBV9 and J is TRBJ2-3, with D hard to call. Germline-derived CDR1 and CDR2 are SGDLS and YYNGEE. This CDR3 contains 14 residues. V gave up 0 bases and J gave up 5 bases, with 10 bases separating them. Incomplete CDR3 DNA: TGTGCCAGCAGCGTAGATTGGGCAGTAGATACG. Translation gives CASSVDWAVDT. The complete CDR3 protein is CASSVDWAVDTQYF.

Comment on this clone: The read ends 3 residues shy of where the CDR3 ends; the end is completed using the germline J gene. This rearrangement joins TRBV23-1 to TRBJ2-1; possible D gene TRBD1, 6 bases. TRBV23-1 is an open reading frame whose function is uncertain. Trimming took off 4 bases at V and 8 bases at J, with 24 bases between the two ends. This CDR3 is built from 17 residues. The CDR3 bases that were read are TGCGCCAGCAGTCCTGGGGGTTTGGGGGCGCCGTTCCATGAG. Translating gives CASSPGGLGAPFHE. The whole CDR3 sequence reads CASSPGGLGAPFHEQFF.

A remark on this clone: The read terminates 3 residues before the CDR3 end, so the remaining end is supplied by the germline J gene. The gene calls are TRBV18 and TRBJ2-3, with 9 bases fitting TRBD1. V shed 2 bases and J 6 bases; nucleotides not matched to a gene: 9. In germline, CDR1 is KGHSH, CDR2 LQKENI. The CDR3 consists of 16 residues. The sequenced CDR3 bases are TGTGCCAGCTCACCAACGGGACAGGGAAATGGGGATACG. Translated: CASSPTGQGNGDT. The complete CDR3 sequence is CASSPTGQGNGDTQYF.